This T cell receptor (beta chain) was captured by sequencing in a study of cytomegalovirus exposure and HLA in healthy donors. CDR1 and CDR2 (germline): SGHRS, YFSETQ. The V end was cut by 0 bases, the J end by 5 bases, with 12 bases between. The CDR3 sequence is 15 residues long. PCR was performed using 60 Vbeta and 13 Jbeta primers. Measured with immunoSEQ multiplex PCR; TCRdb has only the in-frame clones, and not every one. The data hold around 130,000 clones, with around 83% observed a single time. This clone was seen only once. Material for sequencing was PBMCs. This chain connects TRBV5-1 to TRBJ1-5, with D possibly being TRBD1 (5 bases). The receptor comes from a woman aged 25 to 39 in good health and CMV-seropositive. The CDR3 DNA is TGCGCCAGCAGCTTGGAGGGGACGGGGGATCAGCCCCAGCATTTT. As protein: CASSLEGTGDQPQHF.